The rows below give T cell receptor beta chains drawn from one sample of a study of identical twins. TCRdb re-called the 5' RACE reads with MiXCR, one entry per CDR3 protein. The profile shows 470,000 or so distinct CDR3 sequences, roughly a quarter of them singletons. These same records also appear under a second study, on T cells expressing NK-cell markers.

Sequenced sample: CD4+ T cells sorted from blood. These receptors were collected from a woman aged 18-29 years in good health. The CDR3 runs from the conserved cysteine through the conserved F or W. Each record gives: CDR3 DNA, CDR3 protein, clone size, J gene, D gene, V gene. The D gene is left open where the match is weak. Only some rows state a clone size, as once, few, many or a class for expanded clones.

TGTGCCAGTAGAGGGTCCTACAATGAGCAGTTCTTC | CASRGSYNEQFF | many | TRBJ2-1 | - | TRBV6-1
TGTGCCAGCAGTTTAGCCCCGGACAGGAGTGAGCAGTTCTTC | CASSLAPDRSEQFF | - | TRBJ2-1 | TRBD1 | TRBV12-3/TRBV12-4
TGTGCCAGCACTGGGCCGACGGGCTCCAATGAGCAGTTCTTC | CASTGPTGSNEQFF | few | TRBJ2-1 | - | TRBV6-1
TGTGCCAGCAGCTGGATAGCGGACCTCTACAATGAGCAGTTCTTC | CASSWIADLYNEQFF | many | TRBJ2-1 | - | TRBV7-8
TGCAGTGCTAGTCTGGGACCAGAATACAATGAGCAGTTCTTC | CSASLGPEYNEQFF | few | TRBJ2-1 | - | TRBV20-1
TGTGCCACCAGCGGTCACAGGGAGACCGTCCTTGAAGCTTTCTTT | CATSGHRETVLEAFF | - | TRBJ1-1 | - | TRBV15
TGTGCCAGCAGCTCCGGACCAGCGGCTGGTCAGCCCCAGCATTTT | CASSSGPAAGQPQHF | - | TRBJ1-5 | - | TRBV7-2
TGTGCCAGTAGTCCCCTGACTAGTTCTGATGAGCAGTTCTTC | CASSPLTSSDEQFF | - | TRBJ2-1 | - | TRBV19
TGCAGCGTTGGGACTAGCGTGGAGGGAGAGACCCAGTACTTC | CSVGTSVEGETQYF | - | TRBJ2-5 | TRBD2 | TRBV29-1
TGTGCCAGCTCCACGGGACAGTTTAATGAAAAACTGTTTTTT | CASSTGQFNEKLFF | - | TRBJ1-4 | TRBD1 | TRBV18